These 8 T cell receptor beta chains were sequenced from one sample in a study of CD8+CD57+ T cells in acquired aplastic anemia. According to the study, genomic DNA was the template for TCR beta VDJ and CDR3 profiling. TCRdb redid the calling of the reads with MiXCR, one entry per CDR3 protein. The sample yields about 210,000 distinct CDR3 sequences, almost 35% seen once. Sample: sorted CD4+, CD8+, or CD8+CD57+ T cells (not recorded which) from PBMCs. Receptors originate from a human donor in good health, serving as a control.

This clonotype has a count of ten or more. This chain joins TRBV7-2 and TRBJ2-7; 7 nucleotides line up with TRBD2. The V and J ends lost 1 base and 3 bases, in that order; junction bases with no gene match: 6. Germline CDR1 SGHTA, CDR2 FQGNSA. There are 15 residues in the CDR3. The CDR3 bases are TGTGCCAGCAGCTTAGAACTAGCGAGAGACTACGAGCAGTACTTC. Amino acid sequence: CASSLELARDYEQYF.

This clonotype was counted at least ten times. This chain connects TRBV5-1 to TRBJ1-2; a weak D match, TRBD1 (5 bases). CDR3 length: 13 amino acids. From germline, CDR1 is SGHRS and CDR2 YFSETQ. Trimming took 2 bases from V and 3 from J, leaving 8 bases between them. CDR3 in amino acids: CASSFGGDYGYTF. CDR3 DNA: TGCGCCAGCAGCTTCGGGGGGGACTATGGCTACACCTTC. Full variable domain (rest looked up from reference TRBV5-1 and TRBJ1-2): KAGVTQTPRYLIKTRGQQVTLSCSPISGHRSVSWYQQTPGQGLQFLFEYFSETQRNKGNFPGRFSGRQFSNSRSEMNVSTLELGDSALYLCASSFGGDYGYTFGSGTRLTVV.

This clonotype was seen only a few times. A junction end diverges from the germline sequence, so it may reflect a read error. This chain uses TRBV20-1 with TRBJ1-1; TRBD1 agrees at 9 bases. Looked up from germline, CDR1 is DFQATT and CDR2 is SNEGSKA (reference sequence). The length of the CDR3 is 17 residues. The CDR3 reads CSTRAQSGTGRNTEAFF. For the CDR3, the DNA is TGCAGTACTAGAGCTCAATCCGGGACAGGGAGAAACACTGAAGCTTTCTTT.

This clonotype was found many times. The chain is built from TRBV20-1 and TRBJ2-1; a weak D match, TRBD2 (6 bases). Trimming took 5 bases from V and 2 from J, leaving 16 bases between them. Germline CDR1 DFQATT, CDR2 SNEGSKA (reference sequence). The CDR3 covers 15 residues. The CDR3 DNA follows: TGCAGTGCTCCAAGCCGGGGGTCGGCCTACAATGAGCAGTTCTTC. It yields the protein CSAPSRGSAYNEQFF.

V gene TRBV6-1 combines with J gene TRBJ2-7; 7 nucleotides match TRBD1. From germline, CDR1 is MNHNS and CDR2 SASEGT. J gave up 1 base and V 8 bases, and 5 bases lay outside the gene matches. There are 13 residues in the CDR3. Here the CDR3 reads CASRWGQSYEQYF. CDR3 nucleotides: TGTGCCAGCCGCTGGGGACAGTCCTACGAGCAGTACTTC.

V usage is TRBV18 and J usage is TRBJ2-1; D may correspond to TRBD1 or TRBD2 (5 bases each). The V gene's germline CDR1 is KGHSH and CDR2 LQKENI. V gave up 3 bases and J gave up 5 bases, with 11 bases separating them. CDR3 size: 14 residues. CDR3 nucleotides: TGTGCCAGCTCACCTGGAAGGGACCACAATGAGCAGTTCTTC. Protein sequence: CASSPGRDHNEQFF.

This clonotype has a count of ten or more. V gene TRBV7-3 combines with J gene TRBJ1-6; possible D gene TRBD1, 5 bases. This CDR3 contains 14 residues. Per the germline V gene, CDR1 is SGHTA and CDR2 is FQGTGA. V was pared by 3 bases and J by 4 bases, with 7 bases between. In nucleotides, the CDR3 is TGTGCCAGCAGCTTTGAGGGGTATAATTCACCCCTCCACTTT. The encoded protein is CASSFEGYNSPLHF. Supplemented by reference TRBV7-3 and TRBJ1-6, the full variable domain reads GAGVSQTPSNKVTEKGKYVELRCDPISGHTALYWYRQSLGQGPEFLIYFQGTGAADDSGLPNDRFFAVRPEGSVSTLKIQRTERGDSAVYLCASSFEGYNSPLHFGNGTRLTVT.

This clonotype showed up many times. This CDR3 is CASSLFGTRPLHF. CDR3 nucleotides: TGTGCCAGCAGCCTCTTCGGGACTCGGCCCCTCCACTTT. The chain combines TRBV3-1 with TRBJ1-6; perhaps TRBD1 as D (5 bases). CDR1 is LGHDT and CDR2 is YNNKEL in the germline V gene (reference sequence). This CDR3 region has 13 residues. With 4 bases removed from V and 13 bases from J, the gap between germline ends came to 14 bases.